These T cell receptor beta chains were read from a single sample in a study of T cells after yellow fever vaccination. Using its own MiXCR run on the 5' RACE reads, TCRdb lists one record per CDR3 protein. The sample lists some 420,000 distinct CDR3 sequences, over 15% occurring once. The source was PBMCs, collected before the yellow fever booster vaccination. These receptors came from a man younger than 35 who received the YFV17D yellow fever vaccine. CDR3s include the opening cysteine and the closing phenylalanine or tryptophan. A D gene is named only where the DNA matches it firmly. Rows give clone size only sometimes, using once, few, many, or a class for an expanded clone.

>few|TRBJ2-3|-|TRBV20-1
TGCAGCGCCGGGAAGGGCACAGATACGCAGTATTTT
CSAGKGTDTQYF
>few|TRBJ1-1|-|TRBV12-5
TGTGCTAGTGGCTGGGGTCAGAAGAACACTGAAGCTTTCTTT
CASGWGQKNTEAFF
>-|TRBJ1-1|-|TRBV9
TGTGCCAGCAGCGTAGGGGGGAATGAAGCTTTCTTT
CASSVGGNEAFF
>-|TRBJ2-6|-|TRBV20-1
TGCAGTGCTAGACCCCCCCCAGGGTTGTCCGTCCTGACTTTC
CSARPPPGLSVLTF
>-|TRBJ2-4|-|TRBV7-3
TGTGCCAGCAGCTTAGCCCTCGACACTGAAATAGCCAAAAACATTCAGTACTTC
CASSLALDTEIAKNIQYF
>few|TRBJ2-1|-|TRBV6-1
TGTGCCAGCAGCTGGGCAGGTTACAATGAGCAGTTCTTC
CASSWAGYNEQFF
>few|TRBJ2-7|-|TRBV2
TGTGCCAGCAGTGATGAAACAGTTCTTTACTACGAGCAGTACTTC
CASSDETVLYYEQYF
>-|TRBJ2-1|TRBD2|TRBV18
TGTGCCAGCTCACCAGTGGCCTTACTAGCGGGGCCTGGTTATGAGCAGTTCTTC
CASSPVALLAGPGYEQFF
>few|TRBJ1-1|-|TRBV7-9
TGTGCCAGCAGCTTAAGGGGCGCAGGGGATGTCGAAGCTTTCTTT
CASSLRGAGDVEAFF
>-|TRBJ2-7|TRBD1|TRBV3-1
TGTGCCAGCAACCGACAGGGGAACGAGCAGTACTTC
CASNRQGNEQYF
>few|TRBJ1-1|TRBD1|TRBV20-1
TGCAGTGCTAGACCGGGACAGGGGGCGGCTGAAGCTTTCTTT
CSARPGQGAAEAFF
>many|TRBJ2-2|TRBD1|TRBV7-3
TGTGCCAGCAGCTTAGGTTTCACAGGGGTTCCCGGGGAGCTGTTTTTT
CASSLGFTGVPGELFF
>few|TRBJ2-4|TRBD2|TRBV7-8
TGTGCCAGCAGCTTAGCCGGACTAGCGGGATCAAACATTCAGTACTTC
CASSLAGLAGSNIQYF
>few|TRBJ2-1|-|TRBV4-3
TGCGCCAGCAGCCATGCTTTATTCCAGGGGCGGTTCAATGAGCAGTTCTTC
CASSHALFQGRFNEQFF
>-|TRBJ1-2|-|TRBV6-5
TGTGCCAGCAGGAGCACAGGAGGGATTGGCTACACCTTC
CASRSTGGIGYTF
>few|TRBJ2-1|-|TRBV5-1
TGCGCCAGCAGCGTACAAAGCTCCTACAATGAGCAGTTCTTC
CASSVQSSYNEQFF
>few|TRBJ1-5|-|TRBV28
TGTGCCAGCAGTCCTACAGGGCAGCAGCATTTT
CASSPTGQQHF
>-|TRBJ1-3|-|TRBV9
TGTGCCAGCAGCGTAGGGTCTGTCGTTGGAAACACCATATATTTT
CASSVGSVVGNTIYF
>-|TRBJ1-1|-|TRBV7-2
TGTGCCAGCAGCTCCGACGGACGGGAAGCTTTCTTT
CASSSDGREAFF
>-|TRBJ2-1|TRBD2|TRBV5-1
TGCGCCAGCAGCTTGGTAGGTTGGGCTAGCGGGGACAATGAGCAGTTCTTC
CASSLVGWASGDNEQFF
>few|TRBJ2-7|-|TRBV20-1
TGCAGTGCCACAAGGGGGATGGAGCAGTACTTC
CSATRGMEQYF
>-|TRBJ1-2|-|TRBV6-2/TRBV6-3
TGTGCCAGCAGTTACGATGGGAGAAACTATGGCTACACCTTC
CASSYDGRNYGYTF
>few|TRBJ2-1|-|TRBV7-2
TGTGCCAGCAGCTTAGAGAGGGGGGGCGAGTTCTTC
CASSLERGGEFF
>-|TRBJ1-1|-|TRBV7-9
TGTGCCAGCAGCTTAGCGGGGGTAGGGCCGAGACGAGCTTTCTTT
CASSLAGVGPRRAFF
>-|TRBJ2-3|-|TRBV15
TGTGCCACCAGCAGAGGGATCGCGGTCCGAAGGGGCACAGATACGCAGTATTTT
CATSRGIAVRRGTDTQYF
>-|TRBJ1-5|-|TRBV30
TGTGCCTGGAGTCCCGGACAAGCCTATCAGCCCCAGCATTTT
CAWSPGQAYQPQHF
>-|TRBJ1-4|TRBD1|TRBV6-6
TGTGCCGGACAGGGGGCAACTAATGAAAAACTGTTTTTT
CAGQGATNEKLFF
>few|TRBJ1-5|-|TRBV7-9
TGTGCCAGCAGCTTAGACGACAGGCGAGGTCAGCCCCAGCATTTT
CASSLDDRRGQPQHF
>few|TRBJ2-3|-|TRBV9
TGTGCCAGCAGCGTAAGCCGCGGGGGCGGAGATACGCAGTATTTT
CASSVSRGGGDTQYF
>-|TRBJ1-4|-|TRBV18
TGTGCCAGCACGACAGCATGGGATGAAAAACTGTTTTTT
CASTTAWDEKLFF
>-|TRBJ1-4|TRBD1|TRBV25-1
TGTGCCAGCAGTGAATCTGGCACAGGGGGGAAACTGTTTTTT
CASSESGTGGKLFF
>-|TRBJ2-2|-|TRBV27
TGTGCCAGCGGTTACACCGGGGAGCTGTTTTTT
CASGYTGELFF
>-|TRBJ1-2|TRBD1|TRBV6-6
TGTGCCAGCAGTTGGACAGGGCCTGGCTACACCTTC
CASSWTGPGYTF
>many|TRBJ2-3|-|TRBV20-1
TGCAGTGCTAAGTTTGGCGGTTCGGGCACAGATACGCAGTATTTT
CSAKFGGSGTDTQYF
>-|TRBJ2-7|TRBD1|TRBV5-1
TGCGCCAGCAGCGTCGACAGGGGATCCTACGAGCAGTACTTC
CASSVDRGSYEQYF
>-|TRBJ2-1|-|TRBV7-2
TGTGCCAGCAGCGTGGACAGTCACAATGAGCAGTTCTTC
CASSVDSHNEQFF
>many|TRBJ2-1|-|TRBV4-3
TGCGCCAGCAGCCAAGAGGCAAAGCGACACAATGAGCAGTTCTTC
CASSQEAKRHNEQFF
>-|TRBJ2-3|TRBD1|TRBV7-9
TGTGCCAGCAGCTTGGCGGGACAGGGGGCAGTAGATACGCAGTATTTT
CASSLAGQGAVDTQYF
>few|TRBJ1-1|-|TRBV4-3
TGCGCCAGCAGCCAAGATCTTCGGATAATGGGTCCTGAAGCTTTCTTT
CASSQDLRIMGPEAFF
>-|TRBJ2-1|TRBD2|TRBV15
TGTGCCACCAGCAGAGATCAGGCTAGCGGGTTTCTTCGGTTCTTC
CATSRDQASGFLRFF
>-|TRBJ2-2|-|TRBV25-1
TGTGCCAGCAGTGAAAGGGGAGTTCACGGGGAGCTGTTTTTT
CASSERGVHGELFF
>-|TRBJ1-5|-|TRBV2
TGTGCCAGCAGTGGATCAGTAGGCAATCAGCCCCAGCATTTT
CASSGSVGNQPQHF
>-|TRBJ2-1|TRBD2|TRBV6-2/TRBV6-3
TGTGCCAGCAGTTACTCGATCGGGGGGGCAGGTGAGCAGTTCTTC
CASSYSIGGAGEQFF
>many|TRBJ1-1|-|TRBV24-1
TGTGCCACCAGTGATAGTCTGGGGGCGGCCACTGAAGCTTTCTTT
CATSDSLGAATEAFF
>few|TRBJ1-5|-|TRBV12-5
TGTGCTAGTGGTTTGGGTACGGAGGGACCCAATCAGCCCCAGCATTTT
CASGLGTEGPNQPQHF
>few|TRBJ2-5|-|TRBV9
TGTGCCAGCAGTCCCGAAGCAGCAGAGACCCAGTACTTC
CASSPEAAETQYF
>-|TRBJ1-3|-|TRBV2
TGTGCCAGCAGACGGGGGCCTGGAAACACCATATATTTT
CASRRGPGNTIYF
>few|TRBJ2-3|-|TRBV5-1
TGCGCCAGCAGCTTGATAACCGCAGATACGCAGTATTTT
CASSLITADTQYF
>-|TRBJ1-2|-|TRBV19
TGTGCCACCCGGGAGTCAGCGGCTAAGGGGCAGGGACTGCTTGGCTACACCTTC
CATRESAAKGQGLLGYTF